The subject of this entry is one T cell receptor (beta chain). The antigen is unknown. This entry belongs to a study of graft-versus-host responses after intestinal transplantation. Background on the study: Tacrolimus and steroids were given for two to three years to all recipients after anti-thymocyte globulin induction.

Here immunoSEQ multiplex PCR was the method, and the copy in TCRdb shows in-frame clones only, minus some. The top ten hold around 0.53% of the sample, which has tens of thousands of clones, 85% to 95% seen once. Study-wide points: The study associated peak circulating GvH clone levels with early post-transplant HvG declines.

This clonotype originated in a human donor who was the organ donor for an intestinal transplant. The sequencing used unstimulated CD8+ T cells sorted from spleen or lymph node cells, collected before transplant.

CDR3 nucleotides: TGTGCCAGCAGCGTAGGTGGGGGCGGAACTAATGAAAAACTGTTTTTT. Amino acids: CASSVGGGGTNEKLFF. The V gene is TRBV9, the J gene TRBJ1-4; D may be TRBD1 (6 bases). The CDR3 consists of 16 residues. The V gene lost 0 bases and the J gene lost 1 base, with 10 bases spanning the gap. CDR1 is SGDLS, CDR2 YYNGEE, per germline. Using reference TRBV9 and TRBJ1-4 for the parts outside the CDR3, the full variable domain is DSGVTQTPKHLITATGQRVTLRCSPRSGDLSVYWYQQSLDQGLQFLIQYYNGEERAKGNILERFSAQQFPDLHSELNLSSLELGDSALYFCASSVGGGGTNEKLFFGSGTQLSVL.